This T cell receptor (beta chain) emerged from a study of cytomegalovirus exposure and HLA in healthy donors. General study results and limits: Analysis performed later showed TCR beta chains linked to HLA being more clonally expanded than equally common others. Researchers counted approximately 160 TCR beta chains as cytomegalovirus-associated.

Worth noting for this clone: No antigen is known for it.

The PCR had 60 Vbeta and 13 Jbeta primers. Sequencing used immunoSEQ multiplex PCR; TCRdb keeps in-frame clones, though not all of them. The data contain about 130,000 clones, about 61% of them seen just once; the ten biggest clones take up less than 2.5%. The V end lost 5 bases, the J end lost 0 bases, and 4 bases lay between the germline ends. Germline values: CDR1 MNHEY, CDR2 SVGAGI. The length of the CDR3 is 12 residues. This sequence was found in a woman between 40 and 50 years old in good health and CMV-seronegative. Sequencing input: PBMCs. The V and J genes are TRBV6-5 and TRBJ1-1; no definite D call. The DNA for the CDR3 is TGTGCCAGCAGTACAGTGAACACTGAAGCTTTCTTT. The encoded protein is CASSTVNTEAFF.